This record concerns one TCR beta chain sequence. These data are taken from a study of control samples from healthy donors and cancer patients. Sequencing was performed with immunoSEQ multiplex PCR; in TCRdb, only in-frame clones are kept and a portion is missing. The sample has about 120,000 clones; about 90% are singletons. The germline gives CDR1 LNHDA, CDR2 SQIVND (reference sequence). Trimming left V 4 bases short and J 6 bases short, with 10 bases between. The CDR3 contains 13 residues. The specimen was blood. The chain uses TRBV19 and TRBJ2-1; D is uncertain. The clonotype originates from a man in his fifties or sixties in good health. Written as DNA, the CDR3 is TGTGCCAGTAGTAAGCCGGGTCTCAATGAGCAGTTCTTC. Amino acids: CASSKPGLNEQFF.